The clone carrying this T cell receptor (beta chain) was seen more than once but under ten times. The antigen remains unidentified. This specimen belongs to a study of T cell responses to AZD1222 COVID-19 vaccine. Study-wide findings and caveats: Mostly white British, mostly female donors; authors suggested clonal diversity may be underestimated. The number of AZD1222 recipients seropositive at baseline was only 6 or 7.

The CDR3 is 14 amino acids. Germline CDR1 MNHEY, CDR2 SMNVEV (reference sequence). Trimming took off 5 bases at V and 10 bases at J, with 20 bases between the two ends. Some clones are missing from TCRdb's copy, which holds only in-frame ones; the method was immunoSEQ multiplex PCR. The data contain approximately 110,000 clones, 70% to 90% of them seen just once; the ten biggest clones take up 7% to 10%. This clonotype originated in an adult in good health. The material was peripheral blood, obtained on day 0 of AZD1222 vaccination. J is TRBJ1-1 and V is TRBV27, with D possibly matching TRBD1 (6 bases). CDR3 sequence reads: CASSTGQGTLRAFF. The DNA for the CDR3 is TGTGCCAGCAGTACCGGGCAGGGGACCCTGAGAGCTTTCTTT.